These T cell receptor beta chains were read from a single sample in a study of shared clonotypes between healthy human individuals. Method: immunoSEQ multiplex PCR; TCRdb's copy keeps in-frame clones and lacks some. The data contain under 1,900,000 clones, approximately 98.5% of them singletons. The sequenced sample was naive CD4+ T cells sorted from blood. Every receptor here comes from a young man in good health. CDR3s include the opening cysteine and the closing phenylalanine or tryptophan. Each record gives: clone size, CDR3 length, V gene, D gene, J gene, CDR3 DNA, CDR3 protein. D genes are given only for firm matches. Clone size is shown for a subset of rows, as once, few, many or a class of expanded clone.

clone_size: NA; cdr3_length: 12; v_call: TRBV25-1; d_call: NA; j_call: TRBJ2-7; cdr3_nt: TGTGCCAGCAGACAGGATATCTACGAGCAGTACTTC; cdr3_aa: CASRQDIYEQYF
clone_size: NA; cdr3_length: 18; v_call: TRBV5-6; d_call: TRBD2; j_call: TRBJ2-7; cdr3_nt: TGTGCCAGCAGCTCTTATACCCTTATAGCGGGAGGGCCTGGTGAGCAGTACTTC; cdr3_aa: CASSSYTLIAGGPGEQYF
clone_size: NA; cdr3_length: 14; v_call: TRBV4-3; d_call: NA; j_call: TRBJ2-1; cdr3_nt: TGCGCCAGCAGCCAAGTACTAGCTCACAATGAGCAGTTCTTC; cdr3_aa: CASSQVLAHNEQFF
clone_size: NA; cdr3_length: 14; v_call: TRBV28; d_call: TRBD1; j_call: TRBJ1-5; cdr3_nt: TGTGCCAGCAAACCGGGACAGGCTAATCAGCCCCAGCATTTT; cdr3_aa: CASKPGQANQPQHF
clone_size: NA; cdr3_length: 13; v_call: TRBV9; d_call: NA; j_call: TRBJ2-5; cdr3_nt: TGTGCCAGCAGCGTAGCTTTGGGGGAGACCCAGTACTTC; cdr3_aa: CASSVALGETQYF
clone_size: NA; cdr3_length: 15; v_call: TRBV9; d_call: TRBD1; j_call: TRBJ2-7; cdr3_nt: TGTGCCAGCAGCCCCTCACAGGGGTTCTTCTACGAGCAGTACTTC; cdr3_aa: CASSPSQGFFYEQYF
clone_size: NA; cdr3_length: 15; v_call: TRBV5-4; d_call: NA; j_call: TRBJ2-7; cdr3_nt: TGTGCCAGCAGCTCCCCCGAGAGGGGGACCTACGAGCAGTACTTC; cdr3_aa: CASSSPERGTYEQYF
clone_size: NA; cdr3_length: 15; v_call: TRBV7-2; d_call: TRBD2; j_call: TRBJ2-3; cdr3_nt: TGTGCCAGCAGCTTAGCGCGAAGACTAGCGGATACGCAGTATTTT; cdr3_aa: CASSLARRLADTQYF
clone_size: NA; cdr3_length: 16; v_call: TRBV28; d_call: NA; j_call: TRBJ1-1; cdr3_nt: TGTGCCAGCAGTTTTTCTGGTTGGGGGGGTGAGACTGAAGCTTTCTTT; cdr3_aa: CASSFSGWGGETEAFF
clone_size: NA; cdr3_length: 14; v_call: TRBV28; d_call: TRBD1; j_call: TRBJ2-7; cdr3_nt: TGTGCCAGCAGTTCACCGGGGACAGTCTACGAGCAGTACTTC; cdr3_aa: CASSSPGTVYEQYF
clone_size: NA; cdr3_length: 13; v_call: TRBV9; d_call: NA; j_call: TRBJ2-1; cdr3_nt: TGTGCCAGCAGCGTAATCGGCGGGATTGAGCAGTTCTTC; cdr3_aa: CASSVIGGIEQFF
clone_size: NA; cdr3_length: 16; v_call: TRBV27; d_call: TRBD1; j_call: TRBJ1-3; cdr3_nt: TGTGCCAGCAGTCCCGGACAGGGGGCTTCTGGAAACACCATATATTTT; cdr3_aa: CASSPGQGASGNTIYF
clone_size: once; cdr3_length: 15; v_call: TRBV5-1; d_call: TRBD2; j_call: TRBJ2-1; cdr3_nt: TGCGCCAGCAGCTTGGTTAGCGGGGGTCCCAATGAGCAGTTCTTC; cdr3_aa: CASSLVSGGPNEQFF
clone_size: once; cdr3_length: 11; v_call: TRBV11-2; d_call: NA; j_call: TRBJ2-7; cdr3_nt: TGTGCCAGCAGCACCCGCCTAGAGCAGTACTTC; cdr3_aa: CASSTRLEQYF
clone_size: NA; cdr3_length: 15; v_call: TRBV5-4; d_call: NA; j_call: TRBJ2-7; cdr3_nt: TGTGCCAGCAGCCTCCAACAGGGAAGGTCCTACGAGCAGTACTTC; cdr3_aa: CASSLQQGRSYEQYF
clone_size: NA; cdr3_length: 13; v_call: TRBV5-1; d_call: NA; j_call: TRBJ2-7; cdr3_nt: TGCGCCAGCAGCCTACAGAGCTCCTACGAGCAGTACTTC; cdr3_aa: CASSLQSSYEQYF
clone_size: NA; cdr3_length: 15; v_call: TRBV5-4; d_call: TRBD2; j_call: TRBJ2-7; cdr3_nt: TGTGCCAGCAGCCCGACTAGCGGGAGGCCCCTCGAGCAGTACTTC; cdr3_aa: CASSPTSGRPLEQYF
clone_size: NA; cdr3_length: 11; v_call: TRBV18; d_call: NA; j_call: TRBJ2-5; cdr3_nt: TGTGCCAGCTCACCCTCGGAGACCCAGTACTTC; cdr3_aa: CASSPSETQYF
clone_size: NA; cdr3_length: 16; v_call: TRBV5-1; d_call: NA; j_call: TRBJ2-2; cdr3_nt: TGCGCCAGCAGCTTTGGGTTTAGCGGGAACACCGGGGAGCTGTTTTTT; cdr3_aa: CASSFGFSGNTGELFF
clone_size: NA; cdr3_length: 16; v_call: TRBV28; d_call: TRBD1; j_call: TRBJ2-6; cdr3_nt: TGTGCCAGCAACCGCCAGGGGGATTCTGGGGCCAACGTCCTGACTTTC; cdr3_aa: CASNRQGDSGANVLTF
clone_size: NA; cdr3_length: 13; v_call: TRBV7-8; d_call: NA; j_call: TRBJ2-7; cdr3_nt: TGTGCCAGCACCCAGGGTTTAGGTTACGAGCAGTACTTC; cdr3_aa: CASTQGLGYEQYF
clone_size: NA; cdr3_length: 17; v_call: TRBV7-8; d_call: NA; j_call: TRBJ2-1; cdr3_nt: TGTGCCAGCAGCTTACCAAGGAGCGCAGGCTCCTACAATGAGCAGTTCTTC; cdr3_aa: CASSLPRSAGSYNEQFF
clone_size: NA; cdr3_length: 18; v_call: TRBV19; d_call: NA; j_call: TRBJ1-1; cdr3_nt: TGTGCCAGTAGTAACCTTTGGGGGGCGCCGAGATCGGACACTGAAGCTTTCTTT; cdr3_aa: CASSNLWGAPRSDTEAFF
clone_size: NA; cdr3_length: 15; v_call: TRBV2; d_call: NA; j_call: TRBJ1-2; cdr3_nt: TGTGCCAGCACGGATCTAAAACAGGGTATATATGGCTACACCTTC; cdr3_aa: CASTDLKQGIYGYTF
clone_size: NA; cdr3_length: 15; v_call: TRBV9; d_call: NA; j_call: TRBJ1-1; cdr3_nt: TGTGCCAGCAGCGTATTTCCCCAGCTGAACACTGAAGCTTTCTTT; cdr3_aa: CASSVFPQLNTEAFF
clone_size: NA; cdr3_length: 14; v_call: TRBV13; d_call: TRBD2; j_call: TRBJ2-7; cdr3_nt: TGTGCCAGCAGCTTGGCTAGCGGACGCTACGAGCAGTACTTC; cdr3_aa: CASSLASGRYEQYF
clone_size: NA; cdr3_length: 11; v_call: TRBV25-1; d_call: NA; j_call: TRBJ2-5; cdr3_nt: TGTGCCAGCAGACGTGTTGAGACCCAGTACTTC; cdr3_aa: CASRRVETQYF
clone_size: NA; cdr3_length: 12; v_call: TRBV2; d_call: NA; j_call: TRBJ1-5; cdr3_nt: TGTGCCAGCAGAGATAGCAATCAGCCCCAGCATTTT; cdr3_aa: CASRDSNQPQHF
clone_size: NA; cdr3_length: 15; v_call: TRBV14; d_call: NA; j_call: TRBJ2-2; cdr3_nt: TGTGCCAGCAGCCAAGTTGGCGGCTGGACCGGGGAGCTGTTTTTT; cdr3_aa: CASSQVGGWTGELFF
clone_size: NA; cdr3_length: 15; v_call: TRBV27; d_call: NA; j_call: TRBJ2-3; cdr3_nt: TGTGCCAGCCACCTTGGAACTTCGGCGACAGATACGCAGTATTTT; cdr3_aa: CASHLGTSATDTQYF
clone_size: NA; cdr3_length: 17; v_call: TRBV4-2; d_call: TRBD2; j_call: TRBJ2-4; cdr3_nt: TGTGCCAGCAGCCAATCCGTGGGGACTAGCGGGAAAAACATTCAGTACTTC; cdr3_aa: CASSQSVGTSGKNIQYF
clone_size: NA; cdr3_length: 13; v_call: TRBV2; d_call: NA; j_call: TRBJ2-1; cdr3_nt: TGTGCCAGCAGTGTGGGACAAGCTATTCAGCAGTTCTTC; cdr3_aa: CASSVGQAIQQFF
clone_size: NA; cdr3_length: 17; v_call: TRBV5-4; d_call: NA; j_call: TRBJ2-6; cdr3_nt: TGTGCCAGCAGCTTAGCTGGCCGCCGCTCTGGGGCCAACGTCCTGACTTTC; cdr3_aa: CASSLAGRRSGANVLTF
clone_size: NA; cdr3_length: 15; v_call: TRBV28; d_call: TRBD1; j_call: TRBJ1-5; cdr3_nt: TGTGCCAGCAGTTTAGGACAGGGTACGGTGAGGCCCCAGCATTTT; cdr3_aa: CASSLGQGTVRPQHF
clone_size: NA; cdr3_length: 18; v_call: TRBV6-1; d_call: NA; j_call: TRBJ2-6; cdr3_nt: TGTGCCAGCAGTGAGGGTCTTCCTTTTGGGGCTGGGGCCAACGTCCTGACTTTC; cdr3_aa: CASSEGLPFGAGANVLTF
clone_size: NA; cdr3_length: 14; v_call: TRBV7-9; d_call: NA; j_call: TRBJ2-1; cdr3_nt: TGTGCCAGCAGCGGGACCTCCTCATACAATGAGCAGTTCTTC; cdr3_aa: CASSGTSSYNEQFF
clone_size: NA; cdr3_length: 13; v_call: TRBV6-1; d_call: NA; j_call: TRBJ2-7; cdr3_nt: TGTGCCGCCCGGGGTGTCCTAGGGGACGAGCAGTACTTC; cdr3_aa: CAARGVLGDEQYF
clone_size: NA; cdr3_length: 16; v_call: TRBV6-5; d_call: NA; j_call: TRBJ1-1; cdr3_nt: TGTGCCAGCAGTTACCCGGGGGGGGGTGGTGCCACTGAAGCTTTCTTT; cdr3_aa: CASSYPGGGGATEAFF
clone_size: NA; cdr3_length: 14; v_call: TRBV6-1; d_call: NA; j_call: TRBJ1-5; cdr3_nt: TGTGCCAGCAGTGGTCCCTCAGCGGAACAGCCCCAGCATTTT; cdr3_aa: CASSGPSAEQPQHF
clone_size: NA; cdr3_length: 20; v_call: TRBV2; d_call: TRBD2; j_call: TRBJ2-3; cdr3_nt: TGTGCCAGCAGTGGATGGACTAGCGGGAGGGACATTGCCTTCACAGATACGCAGTATTTT; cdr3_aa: CASSGWTSGRDIAFTDTQYF
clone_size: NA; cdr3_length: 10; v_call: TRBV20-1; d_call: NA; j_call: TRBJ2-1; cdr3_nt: TGCAGTGTGAAGAGCAATGAGCAGTTCTTC; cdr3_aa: CSVKSNEQFF
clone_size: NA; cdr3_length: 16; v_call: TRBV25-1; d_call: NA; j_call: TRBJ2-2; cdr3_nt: TGTGCCAGCAGTAATCTCGGGGGAGTGAACACCGGGGAGCTGTTTTTT; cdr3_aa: CASSNLGGVNTGELFF
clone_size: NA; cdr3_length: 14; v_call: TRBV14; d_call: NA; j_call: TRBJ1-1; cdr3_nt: TGTGCCAGCAGCCAAGCCCCCTCGAACACTGAAGCTTTCTTT; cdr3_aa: CASSQAPSNTEAFF
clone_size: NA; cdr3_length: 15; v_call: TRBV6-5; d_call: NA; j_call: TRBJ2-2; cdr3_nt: TGTGCCAGCAGGTTAGACTCCTCGGCTTTCGGGGAGCTGTTTTTT; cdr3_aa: CASRLDSSAFGELFF
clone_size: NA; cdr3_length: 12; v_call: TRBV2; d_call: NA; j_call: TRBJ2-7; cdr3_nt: TGTGCCAGCAGAGGGGACGGCTACGAGCAGTACTTC; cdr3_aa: CASRGDGYEQYF
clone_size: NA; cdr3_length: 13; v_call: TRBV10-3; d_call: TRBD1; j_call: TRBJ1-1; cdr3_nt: TGTGCCACGATGACAGGGGAATACACTGAAGCTTTCTTT; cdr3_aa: CATMTGEYTEAFF
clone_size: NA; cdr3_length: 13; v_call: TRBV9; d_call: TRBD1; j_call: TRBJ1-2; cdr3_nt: TGTGCCAGCAGCGTTGCCCAGGGGGTTGGCTACACCTTC; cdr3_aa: CASSVAQGVGYTF
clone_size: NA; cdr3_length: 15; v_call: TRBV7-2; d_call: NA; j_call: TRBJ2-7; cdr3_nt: TGTGCCAGCAGCTTAGTTCGTGGAACCAGGTACGAGCAGTACTTC; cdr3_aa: CASSLVRGTRYEQYF
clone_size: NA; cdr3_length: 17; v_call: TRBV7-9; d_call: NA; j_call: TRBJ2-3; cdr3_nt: TGTGCCAGCAGCTCCCTTCTGGGGCGGGCGGGGACAGATACGCAGTATTTT; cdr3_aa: CASSSLLGRAGTDTQYF
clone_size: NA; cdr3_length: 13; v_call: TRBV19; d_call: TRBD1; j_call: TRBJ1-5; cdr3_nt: TGTGCCAGTAGTACCGACAGGGTTACGCCCCAGCATTTT; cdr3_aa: CASSTDRVTPQHF
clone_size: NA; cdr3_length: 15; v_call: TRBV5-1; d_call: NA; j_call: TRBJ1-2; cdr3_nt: TGCGCCAGCAGCTTGCGGACAGCTTCTAACTATGGCTACACCTTC; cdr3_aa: CASSLRTASNYGYTF
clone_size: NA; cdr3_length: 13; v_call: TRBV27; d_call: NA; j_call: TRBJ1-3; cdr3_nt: TGTGCCAGCAGTTTAAGGCCTGGAAACACCATATATTTT; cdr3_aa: CASSLRPGNTIYF
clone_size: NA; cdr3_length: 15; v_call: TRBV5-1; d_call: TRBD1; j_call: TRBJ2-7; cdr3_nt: TGCGCCAGCAGCTCGGACAGGAACACTCGGGACGAGCAGTACTTC; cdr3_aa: CASSSDRNTRDEQYF
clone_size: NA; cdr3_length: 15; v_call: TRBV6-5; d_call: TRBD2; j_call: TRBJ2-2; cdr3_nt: TGTGCCAGCAGCCGAACTAGCGATAACACCGGGGAGCTGTTTTTT; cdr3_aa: CASSRTSDNTGELFF
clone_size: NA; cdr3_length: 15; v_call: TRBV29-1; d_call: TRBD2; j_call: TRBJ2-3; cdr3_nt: TGCAGCGTTGAATCACCCGGGAGGGCGACGGATACGCAGTATTTT; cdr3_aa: CSVESPGRATDTQYF
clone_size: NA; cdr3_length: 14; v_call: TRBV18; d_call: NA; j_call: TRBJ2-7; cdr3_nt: TGTGCCAGCTCACTTGAGGCGGGTATCTACGAGCAGTACTTC; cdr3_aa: CASSLEAGIYEQYF
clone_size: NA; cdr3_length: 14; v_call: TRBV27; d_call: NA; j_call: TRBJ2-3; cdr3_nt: TGTGCCAGCAGTTTCTTCAGGGGCACAGATACGCAGTATTTT; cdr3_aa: CASSFFRGTDTQYF
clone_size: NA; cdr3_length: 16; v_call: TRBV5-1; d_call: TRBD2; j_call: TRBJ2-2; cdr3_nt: TGCGCCAGCAGCTTTCTAGCGGAACCGAACACCGGGGAGCTGTTTTTT; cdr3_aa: CASSFLAEPNTGELFF
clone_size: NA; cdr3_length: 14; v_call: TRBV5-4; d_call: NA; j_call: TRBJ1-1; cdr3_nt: TGTGCCAGCAGCTTGGGACGGGCGTCCACTGAAGCTTTCTTT; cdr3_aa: CASSLGRASTEAFF